Following are 14 T cell receptor beta chains from one sample sequenced in a study of a mutant IDH1 vaccine in newly diagnosed glioma. Libraries were prepared by immunoSEQ multiplex PCR; TCRdb keeps only in-frame clonotypes and omits some of them. The table shows some 42,000 clones, with approximately 72% occurring only once. Their antigens are not known. Noted time point: week 23, last vaccination. A single vaccine dose contained 300 ug of mutant IDH1 20-mer peptide, and topical imiquimod was used with it. The sequencing here drew on PBMCs, taken from a glioma patient whose treatment included an IDH1 peptide vaccine. These receptors were taken from a middle-aged man with glioma.

The chain has TRBV4-3 and TRBJ1-2; 7 bases agree with TRBD1. V dropped 3 bases and J dropped 0; count of bases not matched to a gene: 13. Per germline, CDR1 LGHNA and CDR2 YSLEER. The CDR3 contains 18 residues. The CDR3 loop is CASSHTTLSGTANYGYTF. The CDR3 DNA reads TGCGCCAGCAGCCACACTACACTATCCGGGACAGCTAACTATGGCTACACCTTC.

The CDR3 region has the DNA TGTGCCTGGTCTGGGGGTTTCAACGAGCAGTACTTC. It is translated as CAWSGGFNEQYF. This sequence joins TRBV30 and TRBJ2-7; D is tentatively TRBD1 or TRBD2 (5 bases each). V gave up 5 bases and J gave up 5 bases, with 13 bases separating them. Germline V lookup: CDR1 GTSNPN, CDR2 SVGIG (reference sequence). The CDR3 contains 12 residues.

This chain uses TRBV5-1 with TRBJ1-5, with D maybe TRBD1 (5 bases). Per germline, CDR1 SGHRS and CDR2 YFSETQ. The CDR3 has 13 amino acids. Trimming removed 3 bases at V and 5 bases at J, with 9 bases between. The CDR3 protein is CASSWGKDQPQHF. The CDR3 DNA is TGCGCCAGCAGCTGGGGGAAGGATCAGCCCCAGCATTTT.

The rearrangement links TRBV5-8 to TRBJ2-3; D remains unclear. The V gene lost 5 bases and the J gene lost 4 bases, with 14 bases spanning the gap. The CDR3 covers 14 residues. CDR1 is SGHTS and CDR2 is YDEGEE in the germline V gene. The DNA of the CDR3 is TGTGCCAGCAGGAGGCCGGCGGTGGCAGATACGCAGTATTTT. Protein: CASRRPAVADTQYF.

The chain joins TRBV5-1 to TRBJ2-7; TRBD1 matches 8 bases. In germline, CDR1 is SGHRS, CDR2 YFSETQ. V lost 0 bases to trimming and J lost 5 bases; unmatched junction nucleotides: 10. CDR3 length equals 16 residues. CDR3 nucleotide sequence: TGCGCCAGCAGCTTGGCCCGAACAGGGGGAGCCGACGAGCAGTACTTC. It specifies CASSLARTGGADEQYF.

This rearrangement joins TRBV5-6 to TRBJ1-4; D unresolved. Trimming stripped 5 bases from V and 8 bases from J, with 16 bases between. Germline V gene lookup returns CDR1 SGHDT and CDR2 YYEEEE. This CDR3 contains 14 residues. The CDR3 region is CASSRRSRGEKLFF. CDR3 nucleotide sequence: TGTGCCAGCAGTCGAAGGTCGCGAGGGGAAAAACTGTTTTTT.

V and J are TRBV13 and TRBJ2-1; D remains ambiguous. The germline gives CDR1 PRHDT, CDR2 FYEKMQ (reference sequence). The CDR3 sequence is 16 residues long. The ends were cut back, 2 bases at V and 5 bases at J, with 16 bases in the middle. This CDR3 reads CASSLFGQRYDNEQFF. The CDR3 DNA reads as TGTGCCAGCAGCTTATTCGGGCAGAGGTATGACAATGAGCAGTTCTTC.

The chain combines TRBV18 with TRBJ1-4; 12 bases fit TRBD1. The germline gives CDR1 KGHSH, CDR2 LQKENI. Germline trimming cut 3 bases from V and 7 bases from J; bases unmatched to any gene: 6. The CDR3 length is 16 residues. The DNA of the CDR3 is TGTGCCAGCTCACCCGGGACAGGGGGCGTTGCTGAAAAACTGTTTTTT. Encoded protein: CASSPGTGGVAEKLFF.

The chain carries TRBV9 and TRBJ2-1, with D tentatively TRBD1 (8 bases). This CDR3 has 15 residues. The V end lost 4 bases, the J end lost 3 bases, and 14 bases lay between the germline ends. Per germline, CDR1 SGDLS and CDR2 YYNGEE. The CDR3 sequence: CASSSGGTGYNEQFF. The CDR3 nucleotides are TGTGCCAGCAGCTCCGGGGGGACAGGCTACAATGAGCAGTTCTTC.

This chain connects TRBV28 to TRBJ2-7, with unresolved D. This CDR3 is 10 amino acids long. CDR1 is MDHEN and CDR2 is SYDVKM in the germline V gene. The V gene lost 3 bases and the J gene lost 6 bases, with 3 bases spanning the gap. The DNA of the CDR3 is TGTGCCAGCAGTTTGGGCGAGCAGTACTTC. Amino acids: CASSLGEQYF.

The rearrangement links TRBV7-2 to TRBJ1-2, with D hard to call. V dropped 2 bases and J dropped 3 bases, with 7 bases sitting between them. The CDR3 is 13 residues long. Germline-derived CDR1 and CDR2 are SGHTA and FQGNSA. The CDR3 loop reads CASSLSQDYGYTF. DNA of the CDR3: TGTGCCAGCAGCTTATCTCAGGACTATGGCTACACCTTC. Filled out from reference TRBV7-2 and TRBJ1-2, the complete variable domain reads GAGVSQSPSNKVTEKGKDVELRCDPISGHTALYWYRQSLGQGLEFLIYFQGNSAPDKSGLPSDRFSAERTGGSVSTLTIQRTQQEDSAVYLCASSLSQDYGYTFGSGTRLTVV.

The chain recombines TRBV7-2 with TRBJ1-4; 8 nucleotides align to TRBD1. CDR1 SGHTA and CDR2 FQGNSA come from the germline V gene. After removal of 7 bases from V and 3 bases from J, the junction contained 4 bases not matched to a gene. This CDR3 spans 14 amino acids. The CDR3 region is CASKQGASNEKLFF. CDR3 DNA sequence: TGTGCCAGCAAGCAGGGGGCCTCTAATGAAAAACTGTTTTTT.

V usage is TRBV9 and J usage is TRBJ1-1; D unclear. Germline CDR1 SGDLS, CDR2 YYNGEE. The V end was cut by 4 bases, the J end by 2 bases, with 12 bases between. CDR3 length: 14 amino acids. The CDR3 DNA is TGTGCCAGCAGCCTCCGGACGGATAACACTGAAGCTTTCTTT. Its protein is CASSLRTDNTEAFF.

This clone rates as medium-sized. The chain couples TRBV29-1 to TRBJ2-2; 9 bases align to TRBD2. V trimming: 6 bases; J trimming: 0 bases; junction bases outside the gene matches: 2. Germline assignment: CDR1 SQVTM and CDR2 ANQGSEA. The CDR3 has 14 residues. The CDR3 DNA reads TGCAGCGTAGCGGGGGGTCCGAACACCGGGGAGCTGTTTTTT. It yields the protein CSVAGGPNTGELFF.